The entry that follows covers one T cell receptor (beta chain) sequence. Germline CDR1 reads SGHNT; CDR2 reads YYREEE (reference sequence). The length of the CDR3 is 16 residues. The V gene lost 2 bases and the J gene lost 7 bases, with 22 bases spanning the gap. These data come from a study of control samples from healthy donors and cancer patients. Data came from immunoSEQ multiplex PCR; TCRdb stores just in-frame clones and leaves some out. The sample records approximately 120,000 clones, about nine tenths being singletons. This clonotype was sampled from a human donor in good health. The donor label of this sample is uncertain. The chain is built from TRBV5-4 and TRBJ2-7; TRBD2 is a possible D gene (5 bases). Material for sequencing was blood. The DNA of the CDR3 is TGTGCCAGCAGCTTTACGGACTGGGGTTTGAGTGTGGAGCAGTACTTC. It specifies CASSFTDWGLSVEQYF.